This T cell receptor (beta chain) appears in the sequencing data of a study of T cells in tuberculosis. On this clone: Its antigen remains unknown.

Study results and caveats: Cases with active tuberculosis were adults, while controls were adolescents.

Adolescents were screened for latent TB by skin test and IGRA. The V segment lost 0 bases and the J segment 3 bases; nucleotides outside the gene matches: 6. Germline V gives CDR1 LGHNA, CDR2 YSLEER. This CDR3 comprises 16 residues. Method: immunoSEQ multiplex PCR; TCRdb's copy keeps in-frame clones and lacks some. Seen here are about 43,000 clones, roughly 94% observed once, and the top ten hold roughly 2%. The V gene is TRBV4-3, the J gene TRBJ1-2; the match to TRBD1 covers 8 bases. This sequence originates from a donor aged 5-35 years with latent tuberculosis or without tuberculosis infection. Some clones in this sample may be carry-over from other donors' samples. Sequencing was done on a sample of PBMCs. Written as DNA, the CDR3 is TGCGCCAGCAGCCAAGACGTGGGGACAGGTGACTATGGCTACACCTTC. It yields the protein CASSQDVGTGDYGYTF.